The 14 T cell receptor beta chains below were found in one sample sequenced in a study of Ad26.COV2.S vaccination and SARS-CoV-2 variants. Treatment described: about 20 received Ad26.COV2.S at low or high dose, single or two shots; several received placebo; per-sample allocation not given. The samples date from day 63 after the first vaccine or placebo injection. Assay: immunoSEQ multiplex PCR; the TCRdb copy retains only in-frame clones and omits some. Of hundreds of thousands of clones listed, roughly 89% are singletons. Sequences were derived from peripheral blood, sampled in a trial of Ad26.COV2.S vaccine versus placebo. These receptors were obtained from a person aged 18-65 years who received the Ad26.COV2.S COVID-19 vaccine or a placebo.

The chain uses TRBV5-6 and TRBJ2-1; unclear D gene. V was pared by 3 bases and J by 0 bases, with 10 bases between. The CDR3 has 15 residues. The germline V gene has CDR1 SGHDT and CDR2 YYEEEE. CDR3 nucleotides: TGTGCCAGCAGCTCCTCAGTGAGCTCCTACAATGAGCAGTTCTTC. This sequence encodes CASSSSVSSYNEQFF.

V is TRBV28 and J is TRBJ1-2, with D unclear. Trimming left V 4 bases short and J 0 bases short, with 12 bases between. Germline V CDR1 and CDR2: MDHEN, SYDVKM. The CDR3 covers 15 residues. CDR3 region: CASSSPSTSNYGYTF. The CDR3 region has the DNA TGTGCCAGCAGTTCCCCGAGTACTTCTAACTATGGCTACACCTTC.

The chain links TRBV5-1 to TRBJ1-1, with 10 bases matching TRBD1. Per germline, CDR1 SGHRS and CDR2 YFSETQ. CDR3 size: 14 residues. The V and J ends lost 0 bases and 10 bases, in that order; junction bases with no gene match: 6. CDR3 nucleotides: TGCGCCAGCAGCTTGGATGGACAGGGGGAGGGAGCTTTCTTT. Residues: CASSLDGQGEGAFF.

The rearrangement links TRBV2 to TRBJ2-1, with TRBD2 matching over 9 bases. This CDR3 spans 20 amino acids. Germline V gene sequence: CDR1 SNHLY, CDR2 FYNNEI. With 4 bases clipped from V and 0 bases from J, the junction kept 16 bases outside the gene matches. In DNA, the CDR3 is TGTGCCAGCAGTGGAGAAAGTAGGCGGGAGGGACGTAGCTCCTACAATGAGCAGTTCTTC. Translated, it gives CASSGESRREGRSSYNEQFF.

V gene TRBV28 combines with J gene TRBJ1-5, with 9 positions matching TRBD1. CDR3 length equals 20 residues. CDR1 MDHEN and CDR2 SYDVKM come from the germline V gene. The junction had 25 bases not matched to a gene; V was cut back by 6 bases and J by 7 bases. The CDR3 here is CASSPYPGQWGQGGIQPQHF. CDR3 DNA sequence: TGTGCCAGCAGCCCTTATCCGGGTCAGTGGGGACAGGGTGGTATACAGCCCCAGCATTTT.

The V call is TRBV7-9, the J call TRBJ2-1, with a possible D match to TRBD1 (5 bases). Deletions cut 3 bases from V and 8 bases from J, with 11 bases between. The length of the CDR3 is 13 residues. Per germline, CDR1 SEHNR and CDR2 FQNEAQ (reference sequence). CDR3: CASSFQGGDEQFF. As DNA, the CDR3 is TGTGCCAGCAGCTTCCAGGGCGGCGATGAGCAGTTCTTC.

Remarks on this clone: The germline gene is not matched at one end of the junction; a read error may be the cause. This chain joins TRBV18 and TRBJ2-5; 8 bases agree with TRBD2. Germline values: CDR1 KGHSH, CDR2 LQKENI. This CDR3 has 14 residues. The CDR3 coding sequence is TGTGCCAGCTCACTGGGACTAGACCAGGAGACCCAGTACTTC. It yields the protein CASSLGLDQETQYF.

This sequence joins TRBV2 and TRBJ2-1; TRBD2 matches at 10 bases. The CDR3 runs 15 residues. Germline CDR1 is SNHLY and CDR2 is FYNNEI. Trimming cost V 1 base and J 12 bases; bases outside gene matches: 9. Here the CDR3 DNA reads TGTGCCAGCAGTGAAGACCTAGCGGGAGTGGTATGGCAGTTCTTC. Protein product: CASSEDLAGVVWQFF.

CDR3 in amino acids: CASTRNGESSYEQYF. CDR3 DNA: TGTGCCAGCACCCGAAACGGGGAGAGCTCCTACGAGCAGTACTTC. The chain couples TRBV7-2 to TRBJ2-7; tentative D call: TRBD2 (5 bases). CDR3 length: 15 amino acids. CDR1 SGHTA and CDR2 FQGNSA come from the germline V gene. V lost 7 bases and J 0 bases, leaving 16 bases between the germline ends.

The V and J genes are TRBV27 and TRBJ2-7; TRBD2 matches at 10 bases. Germline CDR1 MNHEY, CDR2 SMNVEV (reference sequence). V shed 10 bases, J shed 2 bases, and the junction held 8 bases outside the gene matches. The CDR3 runs to 14 residues. CDR3 sequence (DNA): TGTGCCACCTCTAGGACTAGCGGCCCCTACGAGCAGTACTTC. As protein: CATSRTSGPYEQYF.

The chain employs TRBV7-8 and TRBJ1-1; D gene ambiguous. CDR1 is SGHVS, CDR2 FQNEAQ, per germline. This CDR3 is 13 amino acids long. The V end was cut by 1 base, the J end by 5 bases, with 8 bases between. The chain's CDR3 is CASSLGAGTEAFF. Here the CDR3 DNA reads TGTGCCAGCAGCTTAGGGGCGGGGACTGAAGCTTTCTTT.

The chain employs TRBV6-5 and TRBJ1-1, with 7 bases fitting TRBD1. Trimming at V came to 2 bases and at J to 4 bases, leaving 10 bases not matched to a gene. The CDR3 consists of 16 residues. Looked up from germline, CDR1 is MNHEY and CDR2 is SVGAGI. CDR3 loop: CASSYGGRGFVTEAFF. CDR3 nucleotide sequence: TGTGCCAGCAGTTACGGTGGCAGGGGGTTCGTCACTGAAGCTTTCTTT.

The J gene is TRBJ1-3, the V gene TRBV23-1; D might be TRBD1 (5 bases). TRBV23-1 is noted as an ORF with a role that remains uncertain. V gave up 3 bases and J gave up 3 bases, with 12 bases separating them. This CDR3 contains 15 residues. The CDR3 reads CASSHLGGSGNTIYF. CDR3 nucleotide sequence: TGCGCCAGCAGTCACCTGGGGGGTAGTGGAAACACCATATATTTT.

V and J are TRBV5-1 and TRBJ1-1; TRBD1 might be the D (6 bases). The CDR3 sequence is 14 residues long. Germline V gene data show CDR1 as SGHRS and CDR2 as YFSETQ. V was cut by 4 bases and J by 3 bases, with 13 bases left in between. The CDR3 is CASSQEAGDTEAFF. The DNA of the CDR3 is TGCGCCAGCAGCCAGGAGGCAGGGGACACTGAAGCTTTCTTT.